One and the same sample provided the 23 T cell receptor beta chains below, sequenced in a study of shared clonotypes between healthy human individuals. The method was immunoSEQ multiplex PCR; TCRdb's version includes in-frame clones alone and lacks a portion of them. The sample carries over 400,000 clones, about 96% recorded once. Sequenced material: naive CD4+ T cells sorted from blood. Subset specified: CD45RA+ positively selected. The source of these receptors is a woman aged 25-40 years in good health.

The CDR3: CASRPDRRYSYEQYF. In DNA, the CDR3 is TGTGCCAGCAGGCCGGACAGGCGGTACTCCTACGAGCAGTACTTC. V is TRBV2 and J is TRBJ2-7; 7 positions agree with TRBD1. This CDR3 contains 15 residues. Germline CDR1 SNHLY, CDR2 FYNNEI. With 6 bases clipped from V and 0 bases from J, the junction kept 8 bases outside the gene matches.

The chain joins TRBV28 to TRBJ1-3, with D unresolved. The CDR3 has 11 residues. V was pared by 3 bases and J by 8 bases, with 5 bases between. Germline V gene sequence: CDR1 MDHEN, CDR2 SYDVKM. The CDR3 DNA sequence: TGTGCCAGCAGTTTTTTGGACACCATATATTTT. Its protein is CASSFLDTIYF.

The chain couples TRBV27 to TRBJ2-3, with TRBD2 as a possible D gene (6 bases). This CDR3 spans 17 amino acids. Germline values: CDR1 MNHEY, CDR2 SMNVEV (reference sequence). Trimming removed 8 bases from V and 0 bases from J, with 21 bases in between. CDR3 in DNA: TGTGCCAGCCGACTTAAGGGGATCGGGACTAGCACAGATACGCAGTATTTT. It encodes CASRLKGIGTSTDTQYF.

The V gene is TRBV4-2, the J gene TRBJ2-3; D unresolved. CDR3 length: 14 residues. V dropped 0 bases and J dropped 1 base, with 5 bases sitting between them. Per germline, CDR1 LGHNA and CDR2 YNFKEQ. DNA for the CDR3: TGTGCCAGCAGCCAAGACCCACGCACAGATACGCAGTATTTT. Its translation: CASSQDPRTDTQYF.

In DNA form, the CDR3 reads TGTGCCAGAAGCTTATCATTTTGGCAGGGCACTGAAGCTTTCTTT. Translating gives CARSLSFWQGTEAFF. This chain connects TRBV5-3 to TRBJ1-1; tentative D call: TRBD1 (5 bases). TRBV5-3 is designated an ORF whose function remains uncertain. The CDR3 covers 15 residues. Trimming shortened V by 2 bases and J by 4 bases, and 15 bases separated the two germline ends.

This clone was picked up one time. V and J are TRBV10-1 and TRBJ2-5, with TRBD1 identical over 8 bases. CDR3 length: 13 amino acids. The V gene's germline CDR1 is WNHNN and CDR2 SYGVQD (reference sequence). Trimming cost V 10 bases and J 4 bases; bases outside gene matches: 8. CDR3 nucleotides: TGCGCCACCCAAAACCAGGGGGCAGAGACCCAGTACTTC. Protein sequence: CATQNQGAETQYF.

CDR3 residues: CASSSGHLTDTQYF. CDR3 bases: TGTGCCAGCAGCTCGGGACACCTCACAGATACGCAGTATTTT. This sequence joins TRBV11-3 and TRBJ2-3, with D possibly matching TRBD1 (6 bases). This CDR3 is 14 amino acids long. V was shortened by 4 bases and J by 2 bases, with 10 bases between the two germline ends. Germline-derived CDR1 and CDR2 are SGHNT and YENEEA. The full variable domain, completed using reference TRBV11-3 and TRBJ2-3, is EAGVVQSPRYKIIEKKQPVAFWCNPISGHNTLYWYLQNLGQGPELLIRYENEEAVDDSQLPKDRFSAERLKGVDSTLKIQPAELGDSAVYLCASSSGHLTDTQYFGPGTRLTVL.

The rearrangement joins TRBV6-1 to TRBJ1-5, with D unresolved. CDR1 and CDR2 (germline): MNHNS, SASEGT. The CDR3 is 13 residues long. Trimming took off 5 bases at V and 4 bases at J, with 9 bases between the two ends. CDR3 sequence: CASSNSANQPQHF. CDR3 bases: TGTGCCAGCAGTAATTCGGCGAATCAGCCCCAGCATTTT.

The chain combines TRBV6-6 with TRBJ2-5; D is ambiguous. V was clipped by 2 bases and J by 5 bases, with 6 bases between them. The V gene's germline CDR1 is MNHNY and CDR2 SVGAGI (reference sequence). CDR3 size: 12 residues. CDR3 coding DNA: TGTGCCAGCAGTTACAGTCCGGAGACCCAGTACTTC. Translating gives CASSYSPETQYF.

The count of this clone is one. This chain uses TRBV5-1 with TRBJ2-1; 11 bases line up with TRBD2. CDR1 is SGHRS, CDR2 YFSETQ, per germline. CDR3 length: 14 amino acids. V shed 4 bases and J 10 bases; nucleotides not matched to a gene: 7. DNA for the CDR3: TGCGCCAGCAGCCAAACTAGCGGGAGAGGGGAGCAGTTCTTC. It encodes CASSQTSGRGEQFF.

V is TRBV6-1 and J is TRBJ1-2, with unresolved D. The CDR3 extends over 12 amino acids. The germline V and J ends were trimmed by 1 base and 8 bases, with 8 bases remaining between them. Per the germline V gene, CDR1 is MNHNS and CDR2 is SASEGT. Written as DNA, the CDR3 is TGTGCCAGCAGTGAAGGGGTCGGAGGCTACACCTTC. It codes for CASSEGVGGYTF.

J is TRBJ1-2 and V is TRBV5-1; 8 bases map to TRBD1. The germline CDR1 and CDR2 sequences are SGHRS and YFSETQ. The length of the CDR3 is 13 residues. V dropped 4 bases and J dropped 5; count of bases not matched to a gene: 4. The DNA of the CDR3 is TGCGCCAGCAGCGTGGACAGGGCGTATGGCTACACCTTC. It specifies CASSVDRAYGYTF.

J is TRBJ2-7 and V is TRBV5-4; 12 bases are a match to TRBD2. CDR1 and CDR2 from the germline V gene are SGHNT and YYREEE (reference sequence). The CDR3 runs 14 residues. J was trimmed by 7 bases and V by 4 bases; bases with no gene match: 6. In DNA, the CDR3 is TGTGCCAGCAGCGGTACTAGCGGGAGGAGGGAGCAGTACTTC. Its translation is CASSGTSGRREQYF.

In its sample, this clone was seen once. The DNA of the CDR3 is TGTGCCGGCCTGAACTGTGACCCCACAGATACGCAGTATTTT. Its protein product is CAGLNCDPTDTQYF. The chain uses TRBV19 and TRBJ2-3; D uncertain. Germline lookup yields CDR1 LNHDA and CDR2 SQIVND (reference sequence). V dropped 11 bases and J dropped 2 bases, with 17 bases sitting between them. CDR3 size: 14 residues.

The chain carries TRBV5-5 and TRBJ1-1; D is undetermined. Looked up from germline, CDR1 is SGHKS and CDR2 is YYEKEE (reference sequence). Trimming took off 0 bases at V and 9 bases at J, with 9 bases between the two ends. The CDR3 totals 12 residues. The CDR3 region is CASSLAAEKAFF. The CDR3 nucleotides read TGTGCCAGCAGCTTGGCCGCAGAAAAAGCTTTCTTT.

The sample holds one count of this clone. The rearrangement joins TRBV28 to TRBJ2-7; TRBD2 agrees at 9 bases. The CDR3 loop spans 14 amino acids. From germline, CDR1 is MDHEN and CDR2 SYDVKM. Unmatched junction bases numbered 6, after V lost 6 bases and J lost 3 bases. CDR3 region: CASRRGTSIYEQYF. CDR3 DNA sequence: TGTGCCAGCAGAAGAGGGACTAGCATCTACGAGCAGTACTTC.

This chain joins TRBV9 and TRBJ2-1; D perhaps matches TRBD2 (5 bases). The CDR3 spans 16 residues. V shed 3 bases and J shed 0 bases, with 13 bases lying between them. CDR1 is SGDLS and CDR2 is YYNGEE in the germline V gene. CDR3 protein: CASSAPGLSSYNEQFF. CDR3 bases: TGTGCCAGCAGCGCACCTGGACTGAGCTCCTACAATGAGCAGTTCTTC.

The chain carries TRBV6-6 and TRBJ2-3, with 7 bases matching TRBD1. This CDR3 comprises 16 residues. V shed 3 bases, J shed 4 bases, and the junction held 10 bases outside the gene matches. CDR1 and CDR2 from the germline V gene are MNHNY and SVGAGI (reference sequence). The DNA for the CDR3 is TGTGCCAGCAGTTATGCCGTCAGGGGGTTCTCAGATACGCAGTATTTT. Its translation is CASSYAVRGFSDTQYF.

This clone was counted a single time. The chain uses TRBV5-1 and TRBJ2-2; D gene unclear. The V and J ends lost 0 bases and 1 base respectively, with 4 bases between them. In germline, CDR1 is SGHRS, CDR2 YFSETQ. The CDR3 runs 14 residues. The CDR3 region is CASSLAVNTGELFF. The CDR3, as DNA: TGCGCCAGCAGCTTGGCGGTGAACACCGGGGAGCTGTTTTTT.

The rearrangement joins TRBV4-1 to TRBJ2-3, with 7 bases fitting TRBD2. This CDR3 contains 15 residues. J was trimmed by 0 bases and V by 4 bases; bases with no gene match: 4. Germline CDR1 MGHRA, CDR2 YSYEKL. CDR3 sequence reads: CASSPSGTSTDTQYF. The CDR3 DNA is TGCGCCAGCAGCCCCAGCGGGACCAGCACAGATACGCAGTATTTT.

V usage is TRBV18 and J usage is TRBJ1-2; possible D gene TRBD1, 6 bases. With 3 bases removed from V and 7 bases from J, the gap between germline ends came to 12 bases. This CDR3 spans 13 amino acids. Germline lookup yields CDR1 KGHSH and CDR2 LQKENI. Written as DNA, the CDR3 is TGTGCCAGCTCACCGGGGGGGCAGTCTGGCTACACCTTC. Its protein is CASSPGGQSGYTF.

V gene TRBV29-1 combines with J gene TRBJ2-5, with D maybe TRBD2 (5 bases). Germline assignment: CDR1 SQVTM and CDR2 ANQGSEA. V lost 4 bases and J lost 5, with 17 bases in between. This CDR3 region has 14 residues. The chain's CDR3 is CSVAGLRAEETQYF. The CDR3 DNA sequence: TGCAGCGTTGCGGGGTTAAGGGCAGAGGAGACCCAGTACTTC.

The chain carries TRBV11-2 and TRBJ1-2; TRBD1 might be the D (6 bases). This CDR3 is built from 15 residues. CDR1 and CDR2 from the germline V gene are SGHAT and FQNNGV. The V gene lost 1 base and the J gene lost 8 bases, with 17 bases spanning the gap. Here the CDR3 DNA reads TGTGCCAGCAGCTTAGGTATTGGGAGGGGGAGAGGCTACACCTTC. Protein product: CASSLGIGRGRGYTF.